These 28 T cell receptor beta chains came from one sample sequenced in a study of cytotoxic CD8 clonotypes in ibrutinib-treated CLL. Clones were read by immunoSEQ multiplex PCR, and TCRdb kept only the in-frame ones, dropping some. The data contain about 150,000 clones, around 80% of them singletons. This specimen was PBMCs, taken after 12 months of ibrutinib treatment. The receptors were gathered from a human donor with chronic lymphocytic leukemia.

This chain connects TRBV5-1 to TRBJ1-1; D remains unclear. Between the trimmed V and J ends, which lost 4 bases and 7 bases, there was a span of 11 bases. CDR3 length: 12 residues. Per germline, CDR1 SGHRS and CDR2 YFSETQ. The CDR3 loop reads CASSRGWGEAFF. CDR3 bases: TGCGCCAGCAGCCGAGGTTGGGGTGAAGCTTTCTTT.

This chain joins TRBV5-1 and TRBJ2-3; D gene uncertain. The germline V and J ends were trimmed by 0 bases and 6 bases, with 14 bases remaining between them. The germline V gene encodes CDR1 SGHRS and CDR2 YFSETQ. The CDR3 consists of 15 residues. The CDR3 is CASSLVAPRTDTQYF. The CDR3 DNA sequence: TGCGCCAGCAGCTTGGTAGCCCCGCGGACCGATACGCAGTATTTT.

The chain employs TRBV6-1 and TRBJ1-4; no firm D call. Germline V gives CDR1 MNHNS, CDR2 SASEGT. V shed 7 bases and J shed 6 bases, with 15 bases lying between them. CDR3 length: 14 residues. CDR3 sequence: CASTSGQRYEKLFF. In nucleotides, the CDR3 is TGTGCCAGCACTTCCGGGCAAAGATATGAAAAACTGTTTTTT.

This chain links TRBV10-2 with TRBJ2-5, with no clear D. This CDR3 is 15 amino acids long. Per germline, CDR1 WSHSY and CDR2 SAAADI. The V end lost 6 bases, the J end lost 0 bases, and 14 bases lay between the germline ends. This CDR3 is CASSAVGGYQETQYF. As DNA, the CDR3 is TGCGCCAGCAGCGCTGTTGGCGGCTACCAAGAGACCCAGTACTTC.

The count of this clone is one. V gene TRBV11-2 combines with J gene TRBJ2-3; either TRBD1 or TRBD2 may supply D (5 bases each). V was pared by 5 bases and J by 2 bases, with 17 bases between. Germline CDR1 is SGHAT and CDR2 is FQNNGV. The CDR3 is 16 amino acids. As DNA, the CDR3 is TGTGCCAGCAGCCCTAGCCCGGACACTCCCACAGATACGCAGTATTTT. It is translated as CASSPSPDTPTDTQYF.

The V call is TRBV4-1, the J call TRBJ1-2, with TRBD1 matching over 8 bases. The CDR3 extends over 18 amino acids. Per germline, CDR1 MGHRA and CDR2 YSYEKL. V lost 2 bases to trimming and J lost 2 bases; unmatched junction nucleotides: 13. CDR3 amino acids: CASSQQGQGLERNYGYTF. The CDR3 bases are TGCGCCAGCAGCCAACAAGGACAGGGACTGGAGAGGAACTATGGCTACACCTTC.

The chain carries TRBV10-3 and TRBJ1-2; no definite D call. The CDR3 contains 13 residues. V gave up 7 bases and J gave up 3 bases, with 12 bases separating them. Germline V lookup: CDR1 ENHRY, CDR2 SYGVKD. The CDR3 loop reads CAITVTQHYGYTF. CDR3 DNA sequence: TGTGCCATCACGGTGACACAACACTATGGCTACACCTTC.

The chain has TRBV19 and TRBJ2-2, with 7 bases matching TRBD1. J was trimmed by 1 base and V by 4 bases; bases with no gene match: 3. Germline V gene data show CDR1 as LNHDA and CDR2 as SQIVND (reference sequence). This CDR3 has 15 residues. CDR3 bases: TGTGCCAGTAGTACCGGGACAGAGAACACCGGGGAGCTGTTTTTT. It codes for CASSTGTENTGELFF.

This clone has only a few counts. V is TRBV4-2 and J is TRBJ2-1, with a possible D match to TRBD2 (6 bases). V gave up 4 bases and J gave up 6 bases, with 10 bases separating them. Germline V gene lookup returns CDR1 LGHNA and CDR2 YNFKEQ. The CDR3 runs to 13 residues. The CDR3 is CASSLRERNEQFF. As DNA, the CDR3 is TGTGCCAGCAGCCTCCGGGAGCGCAATGAGCAGTTCTTC.

The V and J genes are TRBV7-9 and TRBJ2-1; TRBD2 aligns across 10 bases. CDR1 and CDR2 from the germline V gene are SEHNR and FQNEAQ (reference sequence). The CDR3 is made up of 14 amino acids. The ends lost 11 bases at V and 1 base at J; junction bases unmatched: 5. CDR3 amino acids: CASGLAVSYNEQFF. CDR3 nucleotide sequence: TGTGCCTCCGGACTAGCGGTTTCCTACAATGAGCAGTTCTTC.

This clone was detected only once. The V gene is TRBV2, the J gene TRBJ2-1, with D unresolved. The CDR3 totals 15 residues. Deletions cut 2 bases from V and 9 bases from J, with 17 bases between. The germline V gene has CDR1 SNHLY and CDR2 FYNNEI. The CDR3, as DNA: TGTGCCAGCAGTGAATTGATCGAGCCTGGGTCTGAGCAGTTCTTC. Translation gives CASSELIEPGSEQFF.

This clone was seen a handful of times. The chain links TRBV29-1 to TRBJ1-2; TRBD1 matches at 7 bases. Trimming removed 3 bases from V and 3 bases from J; junction bases left unmatched: 7. Germline assignment: CDR1 SQVTM and CDR2 ANQGSEA. This CDR3 comprises 14 residues. The CDR3 bases are TGCAGCGTTGACCGGGGGACAGTTGACTATGGCTACACCTTC. It codes for CSVDRGTVDYGYTF.

This clone was observed a handful of times. V gene TRBV10-2 combines with J gene TRBJ2-1, with 8 bases matching TRBD2. V lost 2 bases, J lost 15 bases, and 6 bases stayed unmatched. The germline V gene has CDR1 WSHSY and CDR2 SAAADI. The CDR3 has 12 residues. CDR3 DNA: TGCGCCAGCAGTGAGGGTCGACTAGCGCGGTTCTTC. It codes for CASSEGRLARFF.

The DNA of the CDR3 is TGTGCCAGCAGCTTAGATATGTACTACCTCTCCGAGCAGTTCTTC. Its translation is CASSLDMYYLSEQFF. V usage is TRBV7-9 and J usage is TRBJ2-1, with D hard to call. The CDR3 loop spans 15 amino acids. Germline V gene sequence: CDR1 SEHNR, CDR2 FQNEAQ (reference sequence). V lost 1 base and J 10 bases, leaving 17 bases between the germline ends.

The gene calls are TRBV19 and TRBJ2-1, with D possibly TRBD1 on 5 matching bases. Trimming took 8 bases from V and 6 from J, leaving 8 bases between them. Germline-derived CDR1 and CDR2 are LNHDA and SQIVND (reference sequence). This CDR3 spans 11 amino acids. The CDR3 DNA follows: TGTGCCAGTTTTCAGGGCAATGAGCAGTTCTTC. Translation gives CASFQGNEQFF. Full variable domain (remainder filled in from reference TRBV19 and TRBJ2-1): DGGITQSPKYLFRKEGQNVTLSCEQNLNHDAMYWYRQDPGQGLRLIYYSQIVNDFQKGDIAEGYSVSREKKESFPLTVTSAQKNPTAFYLCASFQGNEQFFGPGTRLTVL.

The chain is built from TRBV6-5 and TRBJ2-7; no reliable D call. The CDR3 length is 14 residues. CDR1 MNHEY and CDR2 SVGAGI come from the germline V gene. V gave up 6 bases and J gave up 0 bases, with 12 bases separating them. CDR3 DNA: TGTGCCAGCAGCCTCGCTCCTGTCTCCTACGAGCAGTACTTC. Protein: CASSLAPVSYEQYF.

This chain joins TRBV6-5 and TRBJ1-3; maybe TRBD1 (5 bases). CDR3 length: 14 residues. CDR1 and CDR2 (germline): MNHEY, SVGAGI. Trimming removed 5 bases from V and 9 bases from J, with 17 bases in between. CDR3: CASSIRDGYSTIYF. DNA of the CDR3: TGTGCCAGCAGTATCCGGGACGGCTACAGCACCATATATTTT.

This chain uses TRBV27 with TRBJ2-7; TRBD2 is a possible D gene (6 bases). Germline V gene lookup returns CDR1 MNHEY and CDR2 SMNVEV (reference sequence). V dropped 6 bases and J dropped 6 bases, with 15 bases sitting between them. CDR3 size: 13 residues. The CDR3 here is CASRSTRTREQYF. CDR3 DNA sequence: TGTGCCAGCAGATCGACTAGGACTCGCGAGCAGTACTTC.

The chain has TRBV7-2 and TRBJ2-3, with D perhaps TRBD2 (5 bases). The length of the CDR3 is 16 residues. Deletions cut 3 bases from V and 5 bases from J, with 18 bases between. Germline CDR1 is SGHTA and CDR2 is FQGNSA. In DNA form, the CDR3 reads TGTGCCAGCAGCTTCCCCCGGGGAGTTACACGAGATACGCAGTATTTT. As protein: CASSFPRGVTRDTQYF.

The chain carries TRBV30 and TRBJ2-3, with D unresolved. CDR1 and CDR2 (germline): GTSNPN, SVGIG (reference sequence). The CDR3 spans 8 residues. Trimming left V 4 bases short and J 11 bases short, with 4 bases between. The CDR3 sequence: CAWNRQYF. In nucleotides, the CDR3 is TGTGCCTGGAACAGGCAGTATTTT.

The genes are TRBV11-1 and TRBJ2-4; 7 bases map to TRBD1. Germline CDR1 SGHAT, CDR2 FQDESV (reference sequence). CDR3 size: 13 residues. The J segment lost 6 bases and the V segment lost 8 bases, leaving 7 bases of the junction unmatched. The CDR3 DNA follows: TGTGCCAGCGAAGGGACAGTGAGAAACATTCAGTACTTC. Translation gives CASEGTVRNIQYF.

The V and J genes are TRBV28 and TRBJ2-7; TRBD2 might be the D (5 bases). Germline-derived CDR1 and CDR2 are MDHEN and SYDVKM. The CDR3 is 14 residues long. The V and J ends lost 4 bases and 7 bases respectively, with 17 bases between them. For the CDR3, the DNA is TGTGCCAGCAGTTCTGGGGTAGGCGAGGGTGAGCAGTACTTC. Its translation: CASSSGVGEGEQYF. Drawing the rest from reference TRBV28 and TRBJ2-7, the complete variable domain is DVKVTQSSRYLVKRTGEKVFLECVQDMDHENMFWYRQDPGLGLRLIYFSYDVKMKEKGDIPEGYSVSREKKERFSLILESASTNQTSMYLCASSSGVGEGEQYFGPGTRLTVT.

The rearrangement joins TRBV5-8 to TRBJ1-1; 9 nucleotides line up with TRBD1. The CDR3 consists of 17 residues. V lost 4 bases, J lost 0 bases, and 10 bases stayed unmatched. CDR1 is SGHTS, CDR2 YDEGEE, per germline. This CDR3 reads CASSRGPGTGMNTEAFF. In DNA, the CDR3 is TGTGCCAGCAGCCGAGGTCCCGGGACAGGGATGAACACTGAAGCTTTCTTT.

The chain carries TRBV28 and TRBJ2-7; TRBD2 matches 7 bases. Germline lookup yields CDR1 MDHEN and CDR2 SYDVKM. Losses at the gene ends were 5 bases for V and 0 bases for J; bases not matched to a gene: 13. The CDR3 has 17 residues. This chain's CDR3 is CASSPQGEGRNSYEQYF. CDR3 DNA: TGTGCCAGCAGTCCCCAAGGGGAGGGGCGAAACTCCTACGAGCAGTACTTC.

Here the CDR3 DNA reads TGTGCCAGCAGCTTATTGGGGGCCGGGGAGCTGTTTTTT. Its protein product is CASSLLGAGELFF. This chain links TRBV7-9 with TRBJ2-2; the D call may be TRBD1 or TRBD2 (5 bases each). Trimming left V 2 bases short and J 6 bases short, with 7 bases between. Germline CDR1 and CDR2: SEHNR and FQNEAQ (reference sequence). The CDR3 is made up of 13 amino acids.

The V call is TRBV18, the J call TRBJ1-1, with D hard to call. The CDR3 contains 11 residues. Germline V lookup: CDR1 KGHSH, CDR2 LQKENI. Trimming cost V 5 bases and J 1 base, with 2 bases left between them. CDR3 region: CASSENTEAFF. The CDR3 DNA follows: TGTGCCAGCTCAGAGAACACTGAAGCTTTCTTT.

The CDR3 is CAISEPASRLADEQFF. Here the CDR3 DNA reads TGTGCCATCAGTGAGCCTGCTAGTCGACTAGCGGATGAGCAGTTCTTC. The chain employs TRBV10-3 and TRBJ2-1, with TRBD2 matching 9 bases. CDR1 is ENHRY, CDR2 SYGVKD, per germline. J lost 8 bases, V lost 2 bases, and 10 bases had no gene match. This CDR3 region has 16 residues.

The chain combines TRBV7-3 with TRBJ2-1; 13 nucleotides line up with TRBD2. The junction had 7 bases not matched to a gene; V was cut back by 4 bases and J by 7 bases. Germline V gene sequence: CDR1 SGHTA, CDR2 FQGTGA. The CDR3 is 16 amino acids. The CDR3 DNA reads as TGTGCCAGCAGCTACCTGACTAGCGGGAGGATTAATGAGCAGTTCTTC. Translation gives CASSYLTSGRINEQFF.